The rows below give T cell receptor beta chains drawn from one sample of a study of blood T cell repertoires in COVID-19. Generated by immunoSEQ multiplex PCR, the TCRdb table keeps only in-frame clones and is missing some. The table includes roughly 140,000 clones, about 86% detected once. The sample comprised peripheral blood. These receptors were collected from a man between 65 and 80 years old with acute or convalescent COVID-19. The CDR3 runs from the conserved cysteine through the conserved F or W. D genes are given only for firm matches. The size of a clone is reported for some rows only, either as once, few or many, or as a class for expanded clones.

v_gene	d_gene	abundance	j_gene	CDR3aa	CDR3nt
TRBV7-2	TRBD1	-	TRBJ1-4	CASSPRGPGTGVANEKLFF	TGTGCCAGCAGCCCAAGGGGTCCCGGGACAGGGGTGGCTAATGAAAAACTGTTTTTT
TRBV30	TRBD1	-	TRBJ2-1	CAWSVGQSSYNEQFF	TGTGCCTGGAGTGTGGGACAGAGCTCCTACAATGAGCAGTTCTTC
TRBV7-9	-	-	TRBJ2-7	CASSLSQGSYEQYF	TGTGCCAGCAGCTTAAGTCAGGGTTCCTACGAGCAGTACTTC
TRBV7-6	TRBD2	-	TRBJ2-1	CASSSGLAGRTDEQFF	TGTGCCAGCAGCTCGGGACTAGCGGGACGCACGGATGAGCAGTTCTTC
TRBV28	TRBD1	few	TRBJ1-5	CASSPRDRGHQPQHF	TGTGCCAGCAGCCCCCGGGACAGGGGGCATCAGCCCCAGCATTTT
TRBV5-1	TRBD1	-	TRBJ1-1	CASSQTDRGGHTEAFF	TGCGCCAGCAGCCAAACGGACAGGGGGGGCCACACTGAAGCTTTCTTT
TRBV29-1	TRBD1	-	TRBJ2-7	CSVERDRGVEQYF	TGCAGCGTTGAGCGGGACAGGGGGGTCGAGCAGTACTTC
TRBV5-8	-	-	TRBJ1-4	CASSLTDEKLFF	TGTGCCAGCAGCTTGACGGATGAAAAACTGTTTTTT
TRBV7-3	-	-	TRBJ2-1	CASSLNSFYTHNEQFF	TGTGCCAGCAGCTTAAATAGCTTTTACACCCACAATGAGCAGTTCTTC
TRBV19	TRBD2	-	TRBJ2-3	CASTLRRETDTQYF	TGTGCATCCACCCTAAGGCGGGAGACAGATACGCAGTATTTT
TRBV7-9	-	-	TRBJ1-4	CASSRDLRDLKLFF	TGTGCCAGCAGCCGGGATCTCCGGGACTTGAAACTGTTTTTT
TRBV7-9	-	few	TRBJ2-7	CASSLAPIDEQYF	TGTGCCAGCAGCTTAGCCCCCATAGATGAGCAGTACTTC
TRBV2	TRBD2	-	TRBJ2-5	CASSVGLAEETQYF	TGTGCCAGCAGCGTGGGACTAGCGGAAGAGACCCAGTACTTC
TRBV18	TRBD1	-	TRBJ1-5	CASSWTGSGQPQHF	TGTGCCAGCTCCTGGACAGGGTCAGGTCAGCCCCAGCATTTT
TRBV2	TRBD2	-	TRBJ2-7	CASSGLAGANYEQYF	TGTGCCAGCAGTGGGTTAGCGGGAGCGAACTACGAGCAGTACTTC
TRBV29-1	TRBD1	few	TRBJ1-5	CSVMTGGGQPQHF	TGCAGCGTGATGACAGGGGGCGGGCAGCCCCAGCATTTT
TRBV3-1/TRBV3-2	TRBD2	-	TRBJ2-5	CASSSRGGEETQYF	TGTGCCAGCAGCTCGAGGGGAGGGGAGGAGACCCAGTACTTC
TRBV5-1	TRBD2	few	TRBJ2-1	CASSWPSGTNEQFF	TGCGCCAGCAGCTGGCCTAGCGGGACCAATGAGCAGTTCTTC
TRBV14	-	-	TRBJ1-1	CASSRAPLLRVNTEAFF	TGTGCCAGCAGCCGAGCCCCCCTCCTCCGGGTTAACACTGAAGCTTTCTTT
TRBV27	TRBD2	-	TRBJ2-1	CASSFHGGRGNNNEQFF	TGTGCCAGCAGTTTTCACGGGGGGAGGGGAAATAACAATGAGCAGTTCTTC
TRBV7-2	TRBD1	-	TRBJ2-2	CASSSTGAVTNTGELFF	TGTGCCAGCAGCTCGACAGGGGCCGTAACTAACACCGGGGAGCTGTTTTTT
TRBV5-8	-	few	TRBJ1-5	CASSLARGNQPQHF	TGTGCCAGCAGCTTGGCCCGGGGCAATCAGCCCCAGCATTTT
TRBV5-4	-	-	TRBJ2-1	CASSQGAGASYNEQFF	TGTGCCAGCAGCCAGGGGGCGGGGGCATCCTACAATGAGCAGTTCTTC
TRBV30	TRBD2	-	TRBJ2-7	CAWRLAGSGYEQYF	TGTGCCTGGAGGCTAGCGGGATCGGGCTACGAGCAGTACTTC
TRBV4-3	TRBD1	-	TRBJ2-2	CASSQEGGQGLLGTGELFF	TGCGCCAGCAGCCAAGAGGGGGGACAGGGCCTCCTGGGCACCGGGGAGCTGTTTTTT
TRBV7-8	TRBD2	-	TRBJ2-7	CASSLRLAGYEQYF	TGTGCCAGCAGCTTAAGACTAGCGGGGTACGAGCAGTACTTC
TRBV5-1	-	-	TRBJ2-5	CASSQDIGTQYF	TGCGCCAGCAGCCAGGACATAGGGACCCAGTACTTC
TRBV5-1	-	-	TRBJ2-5	CASSLEQMETQYF	TGCGCCAGCAGCTTGGAACAGATGGAGACCCAGTACTTC
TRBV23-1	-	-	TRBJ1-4	CASWTALTNEKLFF	TGCGCCAGCTGGACAGCCCTGACTAATGAAAAACTGTTTTTT
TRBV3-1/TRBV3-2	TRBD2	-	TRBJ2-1	CASSPDFSGGEQFF	TGTGCCAGCAGCCCGGACTTTAGCGGGGGAGAGCAGTTCTTC
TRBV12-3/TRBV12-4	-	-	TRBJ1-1	CASSLTENTEAFF	TGTGCCAGCAGTTTAACAGAGAACACTGAAGCTTTCTTT
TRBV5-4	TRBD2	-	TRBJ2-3	CASSSSGRPPDTQYF	TGTGCCAGCAGCTCTAGCGGGAGGCCCCCAGATACGCAGTATTTT
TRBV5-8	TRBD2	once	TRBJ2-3	CASTQRRASGSTDTQYF	TGTGCCAGCACCCAGCGCCGGGCTAGCGGCAGCACAGATACGCAGTATTTT
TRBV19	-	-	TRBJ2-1	CASSIAGAWNEQFF	TGTGCCAGTAGTATAGCTGGGGCGTGGAATGAGCAGTTCTTC
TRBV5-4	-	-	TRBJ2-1	CASSLEASRNNEQFF	TGTGCCAGCAGCTTGGAGGCTAGCAGAAACAATGAGCAGTTCTTC
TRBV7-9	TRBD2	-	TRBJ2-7	CASSHTSVVPYEQYF	TGTGCCAGCAGCCACACTAGCGTGGTCCCCTACGAGCAGTACTTC
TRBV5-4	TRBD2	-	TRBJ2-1	CASSQLSGVYNEQFF	TGTGCCAGCAGCCAACTTAGCGGGGTTTACAATGAGCAGTTCTTC
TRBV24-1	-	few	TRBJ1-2	CATSDLTVNYGYTF	TGTGCCACCAGTGATCTTACAGTTAACTATGGCTACACCTTC
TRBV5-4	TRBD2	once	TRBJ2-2	CASSREVAGELFF	TGTGCCAGCAGCCGGGAGGTCGCCGGGGAGCTGTTTTTT
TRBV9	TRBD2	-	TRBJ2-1	CASSVGLAEYNEQFF	TGTGCCAGCAGCGTGGGACTAGCGGAATACAATGAGCAGTTCTTC
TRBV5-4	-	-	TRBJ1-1	CASSWGRAGNTEAFF	TGTGCCAGCAGCTGGGGCAGGGCAGGGAACACTGAAGCTTTCTTT
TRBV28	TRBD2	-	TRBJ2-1	CASSLKYPGLAGGSSYNEQFF	TGTGCCAGCAGTTTAAAGTATCCGGGACTAGCGGGAGGAAGCTCCTACAATGAGCAGTTCTTC
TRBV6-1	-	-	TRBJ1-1	CASSEASRSTEAFF	TGTGCCAGCAGTGAAGCTTCGCGGAGCACTGAAGCTTTCTTT
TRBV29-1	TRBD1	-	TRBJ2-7	CSGGQGDEQYF	TGCAGCGGGGGACAGGGGGACGAGCAGTACTTC
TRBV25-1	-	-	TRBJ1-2	CASSNTGKTSRGYTF	TGTGCCAGCAGTAACACAGGGAAGACTTCGAGGGGCTACACCTTC
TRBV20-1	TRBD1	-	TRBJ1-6	CSASTDRGYSPLHF	TGCAGTGCTAGTACTGACAGGGGGTACTCACCCCTCCACTTT
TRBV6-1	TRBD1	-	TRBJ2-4	CASSDSGQGRAKNIQYF	TGTGCCAGCAGTGATTCCGGACAGGGCCGCGCCAAAAACATTCAGTACTTC
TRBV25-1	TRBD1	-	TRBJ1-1	CASSSDRSEAFF	TGTGCCAGCAGTTCGGACAGGAGTGAAGCTTTCTTT
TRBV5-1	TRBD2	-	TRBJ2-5	CASSWTSGSRETQYF	TGCGCCAGCAGCTGGACTAGCGGGAGCCGGGAGACCCAGTACTTC
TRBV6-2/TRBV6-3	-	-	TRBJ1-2	CASSNARAMGGYTF	TGTGCCAGCAGCAACGCCAGGGCAATGGGTGGCTACACCTTC
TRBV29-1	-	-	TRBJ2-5	CSVEIGSQKTQYF	TGCAGCGTTGAAATCGGGTCCCAGAAGACCCAGTACTTC
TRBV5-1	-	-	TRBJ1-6	CASSSDSNSPLHF	TGCGCCAGCAGCTCGGACAGTAATTCACCCCTCCACTTT
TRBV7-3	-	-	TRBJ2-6	CASSSGNVLTF	TGTGCCAGCAGCTCAGGCAACGTCCTGACTTTC
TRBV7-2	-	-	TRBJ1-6	CASSLALPGSPLHF	TGTGCCAGCAGCTTAGCGCTCCCAGGTTCACCCCTCCACTTT
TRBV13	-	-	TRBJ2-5	CASSLERETQYF	TGTGCCAGCAGCTTAGAGAGAGAGACCCAGTACTTC